The clone carrying this TCR beta chain came up a few times. Its antigen is not known. These data belong to a study of blood T cells in healthy people across ages. Whole-study results and caveats: The lack of PBMC sorting stopped any conclusive naive versus antigen-experienced comparison. Both higher diversity and more naive CD4+ cells marked long-lived donors when set against aged donors.

Whenever a sample was processed, at least 6 million PBMCs were isolated. Sample-barcoded 5' priming and a J-beta primer mix drove a second PCR of roughly 7 to 11 cycles. TCRdb recomputed calls from the 5' RACE reads with MiXCR, one row per CDR3 protein. Of around 900,000 distinct CDR3 sequences listed, 29% are singletons. The germline V gene has CDR1 LGHDT and CDR2 YNNKEL (reference sequence). This CDR3 contains 12 residues. Trimming stripped 10 bases from V and 1 base from J, with 7 bases between. The chain has TRBV3-1 and TRBJ1-4; weak D call: TRBD1 (6 bases). The TCR was taken from a woman at least 80 years old in good health. Sequenced: blood. The chain's CDR3 is CATRGTNEKLFF. For the CDR3, the DNA is TGTGCCACCAGGGGAACTAATGAAAAACTGTTTTTT.